These 10 T cell receptor beta chains share one sample of origin, sequenced in a study of shared clonotypes between healthy human individuals. The data were produced by immunoSEQ multiplex PCR, yet TCRdb's version contains in-frame clones alone and is incomplete. The sample records more than 2 million clones, 95% being singletons. The material sequenced was naive CD4+ T cells sorted from blood. Subset described: CD45RA+ positively selected. The receptors were gathered from a man aged 18 to 35 in good health.

J is TRBJ2-1 and V is TRBV7-9; the match to TRBD2 covers 9 bases. J lost 6 bases, V lost 5 bases, and 17 bases had no gene match. In germline, CDR1 is SEHNR, CDR2 FQNEAQ (reference sequence). CDR3 length: 18 amino acids. In DNA, the CDR3 is TGTGCCAGCAGCCCCAGGTTTGGGGTAGCGGGAGTCGGCAATGAGCAGTTCTTC. Protein: CASSPRFGVAGVGNEQFF.

This clone was seen just once. The same CDR3 can be traced to other DNA sequences in this sample. The chain joins TRBV18 to TRBJ2-3; D may match TRBD1 or TRBD2 (5 bases each). Germline lookup yields CDR1 KGHSH and CDR2 LQKENI. The CDR3 is 14 amino acids. The V end lost 3 bases, the J end lost 0 bases, and 7 bases lay between the germline ends. The CDR3 DNA follows: TGTGCCAGCTCACCCGGGGCTAGCACAGATACGCAGTATTTT. Amino acids: CASSPGASTDTQYF.

V and J are TRBV2 and TRBJ2-1, with TRBD2 as a possible D gene (6 bases). The CDR3 loop spans 14 amino acids. From germline, CDR1 is SNHLY and CDR2 FYNNEI. V lost 6 bases, J lost 0 bases, and 9 bases lay in between. The DNA of the CDR3 is TGTGCCAGCAGGGCGGGACTCTCCTACAATGAGCAGTTCTTC. Translating gives CASRAGLSYNEQFF.

This clone appeared a single time. V is TRBV6-1 and J is TRBJ2-7; 9 nucleotides align to TRBD2. The CDR3 is made up of 17 amino acids. Trimming removed 2 bases from V and 5 bases from J; junction bases left unmatched: 13. The V gene's germline CDR1 is MNHNS and CDR2 SASEGT. The CDR3, as DNA: TGTGCCAGCAGTGAATGGGTAGCGGGAGAGGTAACCCACGAGCAGTACTTC. This translates into CASSEWVAGEVTHEQYF.

The chain couples TRBV27 to TRBJ2-7, with 8 bases aligning to TRBD2. This CDR3 comprises 16 residues. Germline assignment: CDR1 MNHEY and CDR2 SMNVEV (reference sequence). The V and J ends lost 3 bases and 3 bases, in that order; junction bases with no gene match: 10. The CDR3 region has the DNA TGTGCCAGCAGTTTCACCCGTCGGGAGGGCCTCTACGAGCAGTACTTC. As protein: CASSFTRREGLYEQYF.

This chain connects TRBV30 to TRBJ2-6; D may match TRBD1 or TRBD2 (5 bases each). Germline lookup yields CDR1 GTSNPN and CDR2 SVGIG (reference sequence). Between the trimmed V and J ends, which lost 5 bases and 0 bases, there was a span of 17 bases. The CDR3 is made up of 17 amino acids. CDR3 DNA: TGTGCCTGGGGCAGGGCCCTAGCTAGCTCTGGGGCCAACGTCCTGACTTTC. Its translation is CAWGRALASSGANVLTF.

A note on this clone: Other DNA sequences from this sample encode an identical CDR3 as well. The V and J genes are TRBV6-6 and TRBJ2-7; D unresolved. Per germline, CDR1 MNHNY and CDR2 SVGAGI (reference sequence). Trimming removed 3 bases at V and 0 bases at J, with 6 bases between. CDR3 size: 13 residues. The CDR3 sequence: CASSYLSSYEQYF. CDR3 nucleotides: TGTGCCAGCAGTTATCTGTCCTCCTACGAGCAGTACTTC.

This chain uses TRBV2 with TRBJ2-2; 8 bases match TRBD2. The J segment lost 1 base and the V segment lost 2 bases, leaving 9 bases of the junction unmatched. The germline V gene has CDR1 SNHLY and CDR2 FYNNEI. CDR3 length: 18 residues. The CDR3 region is CASSEPQRREENTGELFF. In nucleotides, the CDR3 is TGTGCCAGCAGTGAACCACAGCGGCGGGAGGAGAACACCGGGGAGCTGTTTTTT.

The chain uses TRBV5-1 and TRBJ2-5, with TRBD2 matching 11 bases. The CDR3 covers 16 residues. The V segment lost 2 bases and the J segment 4 bases; nucleotides outside the gene matches: 7. Looked up from germline, CDR1 is SGHRS and CDR2 is YFSETQ. The CDR3 DNA follows: TGCGCCAGCAGCTTCGGGACTAGCGGAGGGTCAGAGACCCAGTACTTC. Protein: CASSFGTSGGSETQYF.

The gene calls are TRBV6-1 and TRBJ1-2; D remains ambiguous. CDR3 length: 15 amino acids. The germline gives CDR1 MNHNS, CDR2 SASEGT. V dropped 5 bases and J dropped 3 bases, with 16 bases sitting between them. CDR3 residues: CASSTRVDRYYGYTF. The DNA of the CDR3 is TGTGCCAGCAGTACCCGGGTGGACCGTTACTATGGCTACACCTTC.